The 8 T cell receptor beta chains given below trace back to one sample, sequenced in a study of T cell repertoires in cytomegalovirus infection. TCRdb re-called the reads with MiXCR, one entry per CDR3 protein. The table has roughly 80,000 distinct CDR3 sequences, 20% to 30% seen once. Their antigen targets remain unknown. Sequencing used CD8+ T cells from cultured PBMCs, obtained from culture after CMV antigen stimulation. These receptors were taken from a human donor in good health (CMV status not recorded). Some clones in this sample may be carry-over from other donors' samples.

This clonotype showed up just once. In DNA form, the CDR3 reads TGTGCCTGGAGTGAGACTAGCGGCTACAATGAGCAGTTCTTC. This codes for CAWSETSGYNEQFF. The J gene is TRBJ2-1, the V gene TRBV30; 9 bases are a match to TRBD2. The CDR3 is 14 residues long. J lost 3 bases, V lost 1 base, and 1 base had no gene match. Germline assignment: CDR1 GTSNPN and CDR2 SVGIG (reference sequence).

The gene calls are TRBV7-9 and TRBJ2-2; TRBD1 or TRBD2 may be the D gene (5 bases each). Trimming left V 10 bases short and J 4 bases short, with 13 bases between. Germline values: CDR1 SEHNR, CDR2 FQNEAQ (reference sequence). This CDR3 contains 13 residues. As DNA, the CDR3 is TGTGCCACCCGGACTGGGACCACCGGGGAGCTGTTTTTT. As protein: CATRTGTTGELFF.

This chain uses TRBV11-2 with TRBJ1-6; D is undetermined. V was shortened by 3 bases and J by 8 bases, with 11 bases between the two germline ends. From germline, CDR1 is SGHAT and CDR2 FQNNGV. The CDR3 runs to 14 residues. CDR3 region: CASSFGTAYSPLHF. DNA of the CDR3: TGTGCCAGCAGCTTTGGTACCGCGTATTCACCCCTCCACTTT. The complete variable domain, with remaining parts taken from reference TRBV11-2 and TRBJ1-6, reads EAGVAQSPRYKIIEKRQSVAFWCNPISGHATLYWYQQILGQGPKLLIQFQNNGVVDDSQLPKDRFSAERLKGVDSTLKIQPAKLEDSAVYLCASSFGTAYSPLHFGNGTRLTVT.

The chain joins TRBV4-1 to TRBJ2-2; no reliable D call. Germline CDR1 and CDR2: MGHRA and YSYEKL. Trimming took 0 bases from V and 1 from J, leaving 12 bases between them. This CDR3 has 17 residues. The CDR3 bases are TGCGCCAGCAGCCAAGATTTACCCGCAGTGAACACCGGGGAGCTGTTTTTT. It translates to CASSQDLPAVNTGELFF.

This clonotype has a handful of counts. The rearrangement uses TRBV28 and TRBJ2-7; 8 bases match TRBD1. Germline V gives CDR1 MDHEN, CDR2 SYDVKM. The CDR3 loop spans 16 amino acids. V trimming: 2 bases; J trimming: 3 bases; junction bases outside the gene matches: 9. The CDR3 nucleotides are TGTGCCAGCAGTTTAAACGTCGGGACAGGAGGCTACGAGCAGTACTTC. The encoded protein is CASSLNVGTGGYEQYF.

The rearrangement links TRBV13 to TRBJ2-1; D is undetermined. CDR1 and CDR2 from the germline V gene are PRHDT and FYEKMQ (reference sequence). The CDR3 runs 15 residues. Trimming pared 5 bases from V and 8 bases from J, leaving 19 bases between. The DNA of the CDR3 is TGTGCCAGCAGCCAGGCCCAGTCCGATCTCGATGAGCAGTTCTTC. This translates into CASSQAQSDLDEQFF.

This clonotype was detected many times. The chain employs TRBV7-9 and TRBJ2-7; possibly TRBD1 for D (6 bases). Per germline, CDR1 SEHNR and CDR2 FQNEAQ (reference sequence). This CDR3 is built from 15 residues. The germline V and J ends were trimmed by 6 bases and 4 bases, with 19 bases remaining between them. CDR3 residues: CASRPVTGSGYEQYF. For the CDR3, the DNA is TGTGCCAGCAGACCTGTGACAGGTTCCGGATACGAGCAGTACTTC.

This clonotype was found a few times. The CDR3 coding sequence is TGTGCCTGGAGTCCCGACTCCGGGACATTTAACGAGCAGTACTTC. It codes for CAWSPDSGTFNEQYF. This chain joins TRBV30 and TRBJ2-7; D may be TRBD1 (6 bases). CDR1 is GTSNPN and CDR2 is SVGIG in the germline V gene (reference sequence). Trimming took 2 bases from V and 5 from J, leaving 19 bases between them. This CDR3 contains 15 residues. The variable domain in full, with the rest retrieved from reference TRBV30 and TRBJ2-7, is SQTIHQWPATLVQPVGSPLSLECTVEGTSNPNLYWYRQAAGRGLQLLFYSVGIGQISSEVPQNLSASRPQDRQFILSSKKLLLSDSGFYLCAWSPDSGTFNEQYFGPGTRLTVT.